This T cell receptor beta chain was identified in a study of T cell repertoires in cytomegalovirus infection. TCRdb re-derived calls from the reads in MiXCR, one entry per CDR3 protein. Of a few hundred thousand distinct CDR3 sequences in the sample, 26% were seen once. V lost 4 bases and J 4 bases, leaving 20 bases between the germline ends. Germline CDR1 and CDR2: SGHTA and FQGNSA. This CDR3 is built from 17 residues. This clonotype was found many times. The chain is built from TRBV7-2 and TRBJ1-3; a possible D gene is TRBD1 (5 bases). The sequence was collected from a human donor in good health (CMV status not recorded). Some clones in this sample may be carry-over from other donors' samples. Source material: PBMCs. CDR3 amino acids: CASSSSGTRWGGNTIYF. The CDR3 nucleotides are TGTGCCAGCAGCTCGTCCGGGACGAGGTGGGGAGGAAACACCATATATTTT.